This T cell receptor beta chain was documented in a study of cytomegalovirus exposure and HLA in healthy donors. Study-level results: In a later analysis, V- and J-gene trimming of beta chains associated with a DCLRE1C missense variant, replicated independently. Some V segments, TRBV6-2 and TRBV6-3 among them, were indistinguishable and were therefore excluded.

It was with 60 Vbeta and 13 Jbeta primers that the PCR ran. Method: immunoSEQ multiplex PCR; TCRdb's copy keeps in-frame clones and lacks some. The sample holds 150,000 to 190,000 clones, roughly 75% seen once. Germline-derived CDR1 and CDR2 are SQVTM and ANQGSEA. Losses at the gene ends were 2 bases for V and 8 bases for J; bases not matched to a gene: 23. The CDR3 has 18 residues. A remark on this clone: What it binds is not known.

V and J are TRBV29-1 and TRBJ1-2; TRBD1 matches 7 bases. The TCR was taken from a man younger than 35 in good health and CMV-seronegative. Sequenced: PBMCs. Written as DNA, the CDR3 is TGCAGCGTTGAAAGGGCAACCCTGTTTGAGGAAGGGGGCTCAGGCTACACCTTC. This gives the protein CSVERATLFEEGGSGYTF.